The clone carrying this T cell receptor beta chain has just a few counts. The antigen is undetermined. Time point: late sampling 161 to 241 days after vaccination in three convalescent patients. One entry per CDR3 protein results from TCRdb running MiXCR on the PCR reads. The table has 26,000 or so distinct CDR3 sequences, under 65% seen once; the top ten hold around 5.5%. This specimen comes from a study of vaccination and CD4 T cells after COVID-19. In the study overall: Each post-COVID sample was drawn after diagnosis, and the median interval was approximately 92 days (range 35 to 161). Median time from second vaccine dose to sampling was 72 days (14 to 241).

Deletions cut 4 bases from V and 8 bases from J, with 19 bases between. The CDR3 has 15 amino acids. Germline V gene data show CDR1 as SGHAT and CDR2 as FQDESV (reference sequence). Findings and caveats of the study: Among reactive clones from convalescent patients, a median about 90% appeared only post-vaccination. Spike mono-reactivity marked 304 of 307 vaccine-specific clones in convalescent patients.

This material consisted of CD4+ T cells from blood, taken about 7 months after SARS-CoV-2 vaccination. The genes are TRBV11-1 and TRBJ2-3; D gene ambiguous. The origin of this receptor is a human donor who had recovered from COVID-19. CDR3 protein: CASSWSGHLTGTQYF. The CDR3 DNA sequence: TGTGCCAGCAGCTGGTCCGGGCATTTGACTGGTACGCAGTATTTT.